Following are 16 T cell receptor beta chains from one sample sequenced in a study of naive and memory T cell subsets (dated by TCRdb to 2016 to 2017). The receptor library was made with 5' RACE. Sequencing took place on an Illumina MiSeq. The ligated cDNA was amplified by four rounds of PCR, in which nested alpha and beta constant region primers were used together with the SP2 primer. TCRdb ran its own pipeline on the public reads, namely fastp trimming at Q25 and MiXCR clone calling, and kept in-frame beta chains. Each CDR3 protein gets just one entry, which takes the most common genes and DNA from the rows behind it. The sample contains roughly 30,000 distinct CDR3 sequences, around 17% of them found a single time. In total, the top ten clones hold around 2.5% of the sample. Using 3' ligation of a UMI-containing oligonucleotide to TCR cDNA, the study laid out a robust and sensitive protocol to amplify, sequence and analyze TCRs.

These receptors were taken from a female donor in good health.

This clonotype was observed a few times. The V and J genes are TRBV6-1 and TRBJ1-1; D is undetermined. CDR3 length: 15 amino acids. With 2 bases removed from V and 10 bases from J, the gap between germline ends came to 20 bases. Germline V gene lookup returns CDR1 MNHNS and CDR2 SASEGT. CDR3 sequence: CASSERLVVHQGAFF. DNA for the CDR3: TGTGCCAGCAGTGAAAGGTTGGTGGTACACCAAGGAGCTTTCTTT.

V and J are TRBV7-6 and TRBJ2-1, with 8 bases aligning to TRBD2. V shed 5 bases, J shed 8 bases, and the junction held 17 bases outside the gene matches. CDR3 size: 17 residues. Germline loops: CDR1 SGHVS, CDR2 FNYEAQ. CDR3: CASSPRLLGGGPHEQFF. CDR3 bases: TGTGCCAGCAGCCCACGACTACTCGGGGGGGGCCCCCATGAGCAGTTCTTC.

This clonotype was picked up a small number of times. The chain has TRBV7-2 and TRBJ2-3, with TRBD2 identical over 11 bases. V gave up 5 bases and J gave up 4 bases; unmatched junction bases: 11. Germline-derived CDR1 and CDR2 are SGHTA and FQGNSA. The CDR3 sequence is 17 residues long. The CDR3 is CASSLNLAGGTSDTQYF. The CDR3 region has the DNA TGTGCCAGCAGCCTAAACCTAGCGGGGGGTACGTCAGATACGCAGTATTTT.

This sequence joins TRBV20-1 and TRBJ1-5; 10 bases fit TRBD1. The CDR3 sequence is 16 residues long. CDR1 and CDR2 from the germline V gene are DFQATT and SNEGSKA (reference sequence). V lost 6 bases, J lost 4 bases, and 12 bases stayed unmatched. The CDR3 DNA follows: TGCAGTGCAGGTACCGGGACAGGGGCGACAAATCAGCCCCAGCATTTT. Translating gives CSAGTGTGATNQPQHF.

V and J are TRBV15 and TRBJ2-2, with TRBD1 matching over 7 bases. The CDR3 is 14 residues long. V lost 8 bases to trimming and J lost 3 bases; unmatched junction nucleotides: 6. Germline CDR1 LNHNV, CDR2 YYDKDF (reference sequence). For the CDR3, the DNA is TGTGCCACCGGGACAGAAAAGCACACCGGGGAGCTGTTTTTT. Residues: CATGTEKHTGELFF.

CDR3 region: CASSQEGPPRTDTQYF. The CDR3 coding sequence is TGTGCCAGCAGCCAAGAAGGCCCCCCTAGGACAGATACGCAGTATTTT. This sequence joins TRBV4-2 and TRBJ2-3; D not certain. Between the trimmed V and J ends, which lost 0 bases and 3 bases, there was a span of 13 bases. CDR3 length: 16 amino acids. Germline V gene data show CDR1 as LGHNA and CDR2 as YNFKEQ.

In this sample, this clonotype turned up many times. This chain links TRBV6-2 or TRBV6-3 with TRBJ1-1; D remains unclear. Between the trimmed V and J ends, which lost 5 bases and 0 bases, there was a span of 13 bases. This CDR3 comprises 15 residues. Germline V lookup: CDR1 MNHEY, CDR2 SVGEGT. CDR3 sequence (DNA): TGTGCCAGCAGTCCGTCGACAATCATGAACACTGAAGCTTTCTTT. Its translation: CASSPSTIMNTEAFF.

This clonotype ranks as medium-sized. The CDR3 bases are TGCAGTGCTAGAGATGACAGGGGAGAATCCTACGAGCAGTACTTC. Translating it yields CSARDDRGESYEQYF. This sequence joins TRBV20-1 and TRBJ2-7; TRBD1 matches at 8 bases. The CDR3 spans 15 residues. Trimming took 0 bases from V and 1 from J; bases not matched to a gene: 5. Germline loops: CDR1 DFQATT, CDR2 SNEGSKA (reference sequence).

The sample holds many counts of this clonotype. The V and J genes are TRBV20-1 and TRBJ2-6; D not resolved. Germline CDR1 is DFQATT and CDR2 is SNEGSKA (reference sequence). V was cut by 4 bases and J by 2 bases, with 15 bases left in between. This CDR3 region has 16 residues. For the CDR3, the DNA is TGCAGTGCTAACCACGTGGGTAGGACTGGGGCCAACGTCCTGACTTTC. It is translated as CSANHVGRTGANVLTF.

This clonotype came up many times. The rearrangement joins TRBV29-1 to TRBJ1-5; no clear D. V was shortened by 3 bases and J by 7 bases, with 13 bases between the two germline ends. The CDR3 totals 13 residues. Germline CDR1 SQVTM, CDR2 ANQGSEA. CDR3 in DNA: TGCAGCGTTGATGGGGAGGGCGGACAGCCCCAGCATTTT. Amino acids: CSVDGEGGQPQHF.

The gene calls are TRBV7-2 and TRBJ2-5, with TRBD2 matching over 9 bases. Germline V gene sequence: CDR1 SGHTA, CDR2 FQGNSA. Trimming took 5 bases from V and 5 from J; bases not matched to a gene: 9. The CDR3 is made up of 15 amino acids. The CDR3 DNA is TGTGCCAGCAGCCGCGGGGGGGCGGTCGAGGAGACCCAGTACTTC. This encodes CASSRGGAVEETQYF.

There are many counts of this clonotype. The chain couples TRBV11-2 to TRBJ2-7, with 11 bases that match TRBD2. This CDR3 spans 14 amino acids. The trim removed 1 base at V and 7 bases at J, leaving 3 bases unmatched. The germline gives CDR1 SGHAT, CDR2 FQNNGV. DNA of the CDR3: TGTGCCAGCAGCTTAGGACTAGCGGGAAGTGAGCAGTACTTC. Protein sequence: CASSLGLAGSEQYF.

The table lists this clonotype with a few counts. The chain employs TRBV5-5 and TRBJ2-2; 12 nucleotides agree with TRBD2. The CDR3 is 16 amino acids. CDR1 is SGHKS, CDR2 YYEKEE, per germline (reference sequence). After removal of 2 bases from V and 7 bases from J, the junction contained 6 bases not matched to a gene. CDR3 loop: CASSLLAGGSIGELFF. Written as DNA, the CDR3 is TGTGCCAGCAGCTTACTAGCGGGGGGTAGTATCGGGGAGCTGTTTTTT.

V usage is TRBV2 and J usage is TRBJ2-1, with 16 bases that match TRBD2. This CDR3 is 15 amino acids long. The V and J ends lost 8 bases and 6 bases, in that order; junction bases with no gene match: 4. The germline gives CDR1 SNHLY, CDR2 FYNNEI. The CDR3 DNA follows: TGTGCCAGCTACGGGACTAGCGGGGGGGCCAATGAGCAGTTCTTC. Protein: CASYGTSGGANEQFF.

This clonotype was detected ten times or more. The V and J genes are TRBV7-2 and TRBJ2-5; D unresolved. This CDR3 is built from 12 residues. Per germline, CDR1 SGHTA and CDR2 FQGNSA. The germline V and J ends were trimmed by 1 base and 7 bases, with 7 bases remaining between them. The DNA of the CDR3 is TGTGCCAGCAGCTTAGACAAGGGGACCCAGTACTTC. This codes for CASSLDKGTQYF.

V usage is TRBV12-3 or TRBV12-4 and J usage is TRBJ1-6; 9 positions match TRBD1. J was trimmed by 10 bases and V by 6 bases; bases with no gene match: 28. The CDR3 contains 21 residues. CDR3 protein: CASRGTLGPGRDREVGSPLHF. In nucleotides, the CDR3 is TGTGCCAGCAGAGGTACGCTAGGACCCGGACGGGACAGGGAGGTTGGCTCACCCCTCCACTTT.